These 21 T cell receptor beta chains were all obtained from the same sample, sequenced in a study of shared clonotypes between healthy human individuals. TCRdb keeps only in-frame clones here, not all; method: immunoSEQ multiplex PCR. Of 1.4 million or so clones listed, around 98.5% are singletons. Sequenced sample: naive CD4+ T cells sorted from blood. The subset denotes: CD45RA+ positively selected. The source is a young man in good health.

This rearrangement joins TRBV18 to TRBJ2-5; no firm D call. The CDR3 length is 12 residues. Germline V gene lookup returns CDR1 KGHSH and CDR2 LQKENI. Trimming left V 1 base short and J 4 bases short, with 4 bases between. The CDR3 nucleotides read TGTGCCAGCTCACCACAGGTAGAGACCCAGTACTTC. Amino acid sequence: CASSPQVETQYF.

The chain is built from TRBV18 and TRBJ2-1; D perhaps matches TRBD2 (5 bases). This CDR3 comprises 16 residues. V was trimmed by 3 bases and J by 7 bases, leaving 19 bases between them. Germline lookup yields CDR1 KGHSH and CDR2 LQKENI. CDR3 sequence (DNA): TGTGCCAGCTCACCTTTCGGACTCCAGCCTTGGAATGAGCAGTTCTTC. Protein product: CASSPFGLQPWNEQFF.

This chain links TRBV6-5 with TRBJ2-3; no firm D call. Trimming took 6 bases from V and 8 from J, leaving 15 bases between them. Germline V gene data show CDR1 as MNHEY and CDR2 as SVGAGI. This CDR3 is 13 amino acids long. Here the CDR3 DNA reads TGTGCCAGCAGACGAGACTGGCTTTCTACGCAGTATTTT. Amino acid sequence: CASRRDWLSTQYF.

This clone came up once. V and J are TRBV10-3 and TRBJ2-3; D is possibly TRBD1 or TRBD2 (6 bases each). V was cut by 1 base and J by 2 bases, with 10 bases left in between. CDR1 and CDR2 (germline): ENHRY, SYGVKD. The CDR3 consists of 15 residues. Here the CDR3 reads CAISEFRGDTDTQYF. The DNA of the CDR3 is TGTGCCATCAGTGAGTTTAGGGGGGACACAGATACGCAGTATTTT.

The chain carries TRBV11-2 and TRBJ1-3, with 10 nucleotides matching TRBD1. The CDR3 has 15 amino acids. Germline values: CDR1 SGHAT, CDR2 FQNNGV. J gave up 8 bases and V 1 base, and 5 bases lay outside the gene matches. In DNA, the CDR3 is TGTGCCAGCAGCTTAGGGAGGACAGGGGGAGACACCATATATTTT. This sequence encodes CASSLGRTGGDTIYF. Full variable domain (outside the CDR3, taken from reference TRBV11-2 and TRBJ1-3): EAGVAQSPRYKIIEKRQSVAFWCNPISGHATLYWYQQILGQGPKLLIQFQNNGVVDDSQLPKDRFSAERLKGVDSTLKIQPAKLEDSAVYLCASSLGRTGGDTIYFGEGSWLTVV.

The chain recombines TRBV11-2 with TRBJ2-1, with D possibly being TRBD1 (5 bases). CDR3 length: 17 amino acids. V was clipped by 0 bases and J by 7 bases, with 19 bases between them. Germline CDR1 SGHAT, CDR2 FQNNGV. The CDR3: CASSLEVAGLLWNEQFF. In nucleotides, the CDR3 is TGTGCCAGCAGCTTAGAGGTGGCAGGGCTCTTGTGGAATGAGCAGTTCTTC. Together with reference TRBV11-2 and TRBJ2-1, the CDR3 gives the full variable domain: EAGVAQSPRYKIIEKRQSVAFWCNPISGHATLYWYQQILGQGPKLLIQFQNNGVVDDSQLPKDRFSAERLKGVDSTLKIQPAKLEDSAVYLCASSLEVAGLLWNEQFFGPGTRLTVL.

The rearrangement links TRBV6-1 to TRBJ2-1; the match to TRBD2 covers 13 bases. With 2 bases clipped from V and 9 bases from J, the junction kept 10 bases outside the gene matches. The CDR3 runs 17 residues. The germline V gene encodes CDR1 MNHNS and CDR2 SASEGT. Written as DNA, the CDR3 is TGTGCCAGCAGTGAAATACCCTGGACTAGCGGGAGCACTGAGCAGTTCTTC. It translates to CASSEIPWTSGSTEQFF.

The chain couples TRBV6-1 to TRBJ1-2; no reliable D call. Germline V CDR1 and CDR2: MNHNS, SASEGT. The CDR3 spans 11 residues. V lost 6 bases to trimming and J lost 3 bases, with 5 bases between them. CDR3 in amino acids: CASSYDYGYTF. The CDR3 DNA sequence: TGTGCCAGCAGCTATGACTATGGCTACACCTTC.

This sequence joins TRBV30 and TRBJ2-7; TRBD1 matches 7 bases. The V segment lost 3 bases and the J segment 6 bases; nucleotides outside the gene matches: 14. Germline loops: CDR1 GTSNPN, CDR2 SVGIG (reference sequence). The CDR3 extends over 15 amino acids. CDR3: CAWSESDRVFLEQYF. The CDR3 coding sequence is TGTGCCTGGAGCGAGTCAGACAGGGTGTTTCTCGAGCAGTACTTC.

Regarding this clone: The CDR3 does not close with the conserved phenylalanine or tryptophan, likely indicating a read error. It is unclear where the CDR3 begins or ends on the DNA, so no DNA is shown, and the CDR3 is as TCRdb lists it. The chain has TRBV10-1 and TRBJ1-2. Germline V gene sequence: CDR1 WNHNN, CDR2 SYGVQD (reference sequence). The CDR3 contains 10 residues when both ends are counted. CDR3 protein: CASTTRSREI.

This clone was picked up one time. The rearrangement joins TRBV4-1 to TRBJ2-2; TRBD2 matches at 13 bases. V lost 4 bases and J lost 7; bases outside the gene matches: 9. This CDR3 is 17 amino acids long. Germline V gene sequence: CDR1 MGHRA, CDR2 YSYEKL. The CDR3 sequence is CASSPRLAGGSLGELFF. The CDR3 coding sequence is TGCGCCAGCAGCCCCAGACTAGCGGGAGGATCGCTCGGGGAGCTGTTTTTT.

The chain is built from TRBV4-1 and TRBJ2-5, with a weak D call TRBD2 (5 bases). The V gene lost 0 bases and the J gene lost 7 bases, with 21 bases spanning the gap. This CDR3 has 17 amino acids. Germline V CDR1 and CDR2: MGHRA, YSYEKL. The CDR3 DNA reads TGCGCCAGCAGCCAAGATTTCCGAGACTACATTTTTGCGACCCAGTACTTC. Its protein product is CASSQDFRDYIFATQYF.

The chain recombines TRBV7-8 with TRBJ2-1, with 9 positions matching TRBD1. This CDR3 spans 15 amino acids. The germline V gene has CDR1 SGHVS and CDR2 FQNEAQ. Unmatched junction bases numbered 6, after V lost 0 bases and J lost 9 bases. The CDR3 loop reads CASSLAGQGNGEQFF. CDR3 nucleotides: TGTGCCAGCAGCTTAGCGGGACAGGGTAACGGTGAGCAGTTCTTC.

The chain uses TRBV5-1 and TRBJ2-7, with D uncertain. Germline-derived CDR1 and CDR2 are SGHRS and YFSETQ. The CDR3 runs 12 residues. Trimming removed 0 bases from V and 5 bases from J, with 6 bases in between. The CDR3 DNA reads as TGCGCCAGCAGCTTGGGTAACCACGAGCAGTACTTC. It specifies CASSLGNHEQYF.

The chain has TRBV11-2 and TRBJ1-2; 8 bases fit TRBD1. This CDR3 has 13 amino acids. Germline assignment: CDR1 SGHAT and CDR2 FQNNGV. Germline trimming cut 5 bases from V and 7 bases from J; bases unmatched to any gene: 6. The CDR3, as DNA: TGTGCCAGCAGCCCACAGGGGGGAGGTGGCTACACCTTC. This sequence encodes CASSPQGGGGYTF.

Concerning this clone itself: The same CDR3 is also encoded by other DNA sequences in this sample. The chain recombines TRBV2 with TRBJ2-7; the D is unclear. The CDR3 runs 12 residues. V was clipped by 7 bases and J by 0 bases, with 7 bases between them. Germline CDR1 reads SNHLY; CDR2 reads FYNNEI. CDR3 residues: CASTGDSYEQYF. CDR3 nucleotide sequence: TGTGCCAGCACTGGGGACTCCTACGAGCAGTACTTC.

V usage is TRBV28 and J usage is TRBJ2-7, with D maybe TRBD2 (6 bases). Trimming removed 5 bases at V and 3 bases at J, with 17 bases between. CDR3 length: 15 residues. The germline V gene encodes CDR1 MDHEN and CDR2 SYDVKM. The chain's CDR3 is CASSTAGTRDYEQYF. CDR3 in DNA: TGTGCCAGCAGTACCGCCGGGACTCGAGACTACGAGCAGTACTTC. Supplemented by reference TRBV28 and TRBJ2-7, the full variable domain reads DVKVTQSSRYLVKRTGEKVFLECVQDMDHENMFWYRQDPGLGLRLIYFSYDVKMKEKGDIPEGYSVSREKKERFSLILESASTNQTSMYLCASSTAGTRDYEQYFGPGTRLTVT.

The rearrangement links TRBV5-1 to TRBJ1-1; D gene uncertain. Germline-derived CDR1 and CDR2 are SGHRS and YFSETQ. This CDR3 is built from 16 residues. Trimming left V 5 bases short and J 5 bases short, with 22 bases between. This CDR3 reads CASSQQPGPLTTEAFF. The DNA of the CDR3 is TGCGCCAGCAGTCAACAACCGGGCCCTCTGACGACTGAAGCTTTCTTT.

V gene TRBV6-5 combines with J gene TRBJ1-2; the match to TRBD1 covers 7 bases. The CDR3 loop spans 16 amino acids. Germline V gene data show CDR1 as MNHEY and CDR2 as SVGAGI. J was trimmed by 2 bases and V by 0 bases; bases with no gene match: 6. The CDR3 DNA reads TGTGCCAGCAGTTACTCGATGGCAGGGGGGAACTATGGCTACACCTTC. This sequence encodes CASSYSMAGGNYGYTF.

This clone was counted a single time. The V and J genes are TRBV2 and TRBJ2-3; TRBD1 aligns across 8 bases. CDR1 and CDR2 (germline): SNHLY, FYNNEI. Trimming took 5 bases from V and 1 from J; bases not matched to a gene: 2. The CDR3 is 14 residues long. DNA of the CDR3: TGTGCCAGCAGTTCGGACAGGGGCACAGATACGCAGTATTTT. Translated: CASSSDRGTDTQYF.

The CDR3 nucleotides are TGCGCCAGCAGCTTGGATGAGAGGGACCAGTATTTT. This sequence encodes CASSLDERDQYF. The rearrangement joins TRBV5-1 to TRBJ2-3; perhaps D is TRBD1 or TRBD2 (5 bases each). V lost 0 bases and J 12 bases, leaving 11 bases between the germline ends. From germline, CDR1 is SGHRS and CDR2 YFSETQ. The CDR3 has 12 amino acids.